This entry features one TCR beta chain sequence. Participants' own reports of clinical history determined their cohort assignment. The V end lost 0 bases, the J end lost 5 bases, and 8 bases lay between the germline ends. Germline CDR1 SGHNT, CDR2 YYREEE (reference sequence). The CDR3 has 13 amino acids. The sample is drawn from a study of blood T cell repertoires in COVID-19. The repertoire was sequenced with immunoSEQ multiplex PCR; TCRdb's copy has only in-frame clones and lacks some. The sample shows more than 300,000 clones, around 84% of them seen only once. The chain recombines TRBV5-4 with TRBJ2-5; no clear D gene. The TCR was taken from a woman younger than 30 who had recovered from COVID-19. Sequencing was carried out using PBMCs or T cells enriched from blood (not recorded which). CDR3 coding DNA: TGTGCCAGCAGCTTGGCTGTTAGCGAGACCCAGTACTTC. The encoded protein is CASSLAVSETQYF.